The source of this T cell receptor (beta chain) is a study of PD-1 blockade in classical Hodgkin lymphoma (dated by TCRdb to 2019 to 2021). Background on the whole study: Nivolumab dosing was 3 mg/kg intravenously every 2 weeks, continuing until either disease progression or unacceptable toxicity. A peripheral blood immune signature of response to PD-1 blockade in classical Hodgkin lymphoma was defined using TCR beta sequencing and CyTOF. General study outcomes and caveats: Baseline diversity similar to that of newly diagnosed patients was observed in trial patients achieving complete response, whereas significantly lower diversity was observed in partial responders and progressors. Newly diagnosed patients were reported to have lower baseline TCR diversity than healthy donors, and relapsed/refractory patients were reported to have lower baseline TCR diversity still. Patients starting nivolumab less than 1 year after ASCT had lower diversity and were excluded from later analyses to avoid confounding by immune reconstitution. Only a single clinical trial cohort was studied, and what caused the repertoire differences, possibly disease activity or prior therapy, remained undefined. By C4D1, a significant rise was seen in CD4+ TCR diversity but not in CD8+ TCR diversity (p=0.0027 vs p=0.16), and the rise was most apparent among complete responders (p=0.02).

As regards this clone: Its specific antigen is unknown. It has no much larger one-base neighbor in the sample; base qualities were not kept.

There are 16 amino acids in the CDR3, from cysteine to phenylalanine inclusive. CDR3 DNA is the only sequence kept; it has 48 bases, read in frame from the first base. Reading the germline V gene gives CDR1 MNHNS and CDR2 SASEGT. From V the trimming removes 2 bases and from J it removes 3 bases, while the gene matches leave 6 bases of the junction unaccounted for. Genomic DNA was extracted with the Qiagen DNeasy kit from unsorted PBMCs and from negatively selected CD4+ and CD8+ fractions. Using primers that anneal to V and J segments, immunoSEQ multiplex PCR amplified the TCR beta CDR3 regions. Amplification bias was minimized using a synthetic immune receptor repertoire, and residual bias was removed computationally after sequencing. The authors processed their data as follows. Custom Python scripts were used to quantify repertoire diversity as the Shannon entropy index. The unsorted, CD4+ and CD8+ repertoires were each analyzed separately, with the exception of combined analyses, where CD4+ and CD8+ sequences were merged in silico. Clonal expansion was defined as a frequency increase of at least 2-fold after treatment compared with C1D1, and clones undetected at baseline were assigned a pseudocount of 0.5. Clones with 0 or 1 copy at C1D1 were defined as singleton clones, while clones with 2 or more copies were defined as non-singleton clones. By matching protein sequences in sorted samples from the same patient, clones expanded in unsorted samples were annotated as CD4+, CD8+ or unknown. Wilcoxon tests were applied to paired samples to test diversity changes from C1D1 to C4D1. TCRdb took over this immuneACCESS table, retaining in-frame rearrangements with V and J assigned. Such tables are incomplete; in checked studies, under half of the missing clones stem from an unresolved V gene, and the remainder is unexplained. Clonal size and the V and J genes are those of that table, whereas D and trimming came from the DNA. The sample includes nearly 50,000 clones, with around 74% observed a single time. In total, the top ten clones hold 9.5% to 15% of the sample.

The label giving this sample's time point can be read as: cycle 4 day 1 (C4D1), after 6 weeks of nivolumab. All trial patients had relapsed after autologous stem cell transplantation, with cohorts A, B and C differing in prior brentuximab vedotin exposure. The trial cohort comprised roughly 50 patients with relapsed/refractory classical Hodgkin lymphoma whose best overall responses were complete response, partial response or progressive disease. Single-agent nivolumab was administered to trial patients in the multi-cohort phase II CheckMate 205 trial. Best overall response was determined by an independent review committee according to the 2007 International Working Group response criteria. Trial PBMCs were collected immediately before nivolumab initiation (C1D1) and during therapy at cycle 2 day 1 and cycle 4 day 1. Peripheral blood was collected in 8 mL Vacutainer Cell Preparation Tubes, from which PBMCs were isolated by centrifugation and then cryopreserved.

This receptor chain uses TRBV6-1 and TRBJ1-5; the junction holds 8 bases that match TRBD1. This receptor was taken from a human donor with classical Hodgkin lymphoma. Sequences were derived from peripheral blood mononuclear cells (PBMCs), sampled before the fourth cycle of nivolumab. Here is the DNA: TGTGCCAGCAGTGAACTGTACAGGGGGAACAATCAGCCCCAGCATTTT. This yields the protein CASSELYRGNNQPQHF.